This T cell receptor beta chain was identified in a study of T cells after yellow fever vaccination. The authors made TCR cDNA by 5'RACE template switching, adding a universal primer site and UMIs. TCRdb recomputed calls from the 5' RACE reads with MiXCR, one row per CDR3 protein. The table shows roughly 260,000 distinct CDR3 sequences, with 13% occurring only once. General observations from the study: Researchers noted that a small share of clonotypes showed up in both CD4 and CD8 compartments. Detected again after the booster were most primary-vaccination clones, at 96% CD4 and roughly 88% CD8.

The table lists this clonotype with a few counts. Its specificity is not known. The CDR3 sequence is 14 residues long. Trimming shortened V by 2 bases and J by 6 bases, and 13 bases separated the two germline ends. CDR1 and CDR2 (germline): MNHEY, SVGAGI. The V and J genes are TRBV6-5 and TRBJ1-2; no clear D. The sequenced sample was CD4+ T cells sorted from PBMCs, obtained 45 days after the yellow fever booster vaccination. The TCR sequence derives from a man in his thirties or forties who received the YFV17D yellow fever vaccine. The CDR3: CASSYPTSGDGYTF. The CDR3 region has the DNA TGTGCCAGCAGTTACCCTACGTCTGGGGATGGCTACACCTTC.